Following are 19 T cell receptor beta chains from one sample sequenced in a study of Graves' ophthalmopathy and Graves' hyperthyroidism. Amplifying from RNA transcripts, the study obtained TCR beta CDR3 regions. An opening RT-PCR round employed HTBI primers and preceded a second-round multiplex PCR. Via MiXCR, TCRdb re-called the multiplex PCR reads, giving one row per CDR3 protein. The sample holds about 740,000 distinct CDR3 sequences, approximately 40% seen once. Input material: peripheral blood. The source of these receptors is an adult man with Graves' ophthalmopathy.

The gene calls are TRBV18 and TRBJ1-1; a possible D gene is TRBD1 (6 bases). V was clipped by 4 bases and J by 7 bases, with 10 bases between them. Germline V gives CDR1 KGHSH, CDR2 LQKENI. The CDR3 is 12 amino acids. This CDR3 reads CASSQGQSEAFF. CDR3 coding DNA: TGTGCCAGCTCACAAGGACAGAGTGAAGCTTTCTTT.

The chain is built from TRBV9 and TRBJ2-6, with TRBD1 matching 7 bases. The CDR3 covers 18 residues. Trimming took 3 bases from V and 0 from J; bases not matched to a gene: 9. Looked up from germline, CDR1 is SGDLS and CDR2 is YYNGEE. CDR3 DNA sequence: TGTGCCAGCAGCGGAGGATTGACAGGGAGCTCTGGGGCCAACGTCCTGACTTTC. It translates to CASSGGLTGSSGANVLTF.

A word on this clonotype: Compared with germline, one end of the junction differs, possibly owing to a read error. Here the CDR3 reads CARSLGWGDQETQYF. The CDR3 DNA is TGTGCCCGCAGCTTAGGTTGGGGAGATCAAGAGACCCAGTACTTC. The chain is built from TRBV11-2 and TRBJ2-5, with D maybe TRBD2 (5 bases). CDR3 length equals 15 residues. Germline CDR1 SGHAT, CDR2 FQNNGV.

This clonotype was counted once. This chain uses TRBV24-1 with TRBJ1-5; possibly TRBD1 for D (6 bases). Deletions cut 7 bases from V and 3 bases from J, with 21 bases between. Germline CDR1 is KGHDR and CDR2 is SFDVKD. This CDR3 contains 17 residues. The CDR3: CATSSYGTYRDNQPQHF. The CDR3 DNA follows: TGTGCCACCAGCAGCTACGGGACTTACAGGGACAATCAGCCCCAGCATTTT.

This clonotype was found many times. The J gene is TRBJ2-7, the V gene TRBV10-2, with 10 bases identical to TRBD1. The CDR3 totals 12 residues. V lost 7 bases and J lost 6; bases outside the gene matches: 3. Germline CDR1 WSHSY, CDR2 SAAADI. The CDR3 DNA is TGCGCCAGCACTGGGACAGGGGCCGAGCAGTACTTC. Encoded protein: CASTGTGAEQYF.

This clonotype showed up just a few times. The chain recombines TRBV24-1 with TRBJ2-2; D might be TRBD1 (6 bases). The V end was cut by 3 bases, the J end by 5 bases, with 9 bases between. The germline gives CDR1 KGHDR, CDR2 SFDVKD. There are 14 residues in the CDR3. This chain's CDR3 is CATSDPGATGELFF. Here the CDR3 DNA reads TGTGCCACCAGTGATCCAGGGGCTACCGGGGAGCTGTTTTTT.

V is TRBV29-1 and J is TRBJ2-7; TRBD1 agrees at 8 bases. J was trimmed by 1 base and V by 4 bases; bases with no gene match: 6. CDR1 is SQVTM and CDR2 is ANQGSEA in the germline V gene. The CDR3 totals 14 residues. CDR3 amino acids: CSVGDRGPSYEQYF. The DNA for the CDR3 is TGCAGCGTTGGTGACAGGGGCCCGTCCTACGAGCAGTACTTC.

This chain uses TRBV6-4 with TRBJ2-5, with 11 bases lining up with TRBD1. This CDR3 is 16 amino acids long. Trimming removed 6 bases from V and 5 bases from J; junction bases left unmatched: 11. Germline V gives CDR1 MRHNA, CDR2 SNTAGT. The CDR3 loop is CASSARPGQGGETQYF. The CDR3, as DNA: TGTGCCAGCAGCGCGAGACCGGGACAGGGGGGGGAGACCCAGTACTTC.

This clonotype occurred many times. The chain carries TRBV19 and TRBJ1-5; no definite D call. This CDR3 contains 11 residues. The germline gives CDR1 LNHDA, CDR2 SQIVND (reference sequence). The V end was cut by 8 bases, the J end by 4 bases, with 6 bases between. The CDR3 DNA sequence: TGTGCCAGTGGGAAGAATCAGCCCCAGCATTTT. Translated, it gives CASGKNQPQHF.

This clonotype was seen a handful of times. A read error may account for a junction end that differs from germline. The chain has TRBV7-9 and TRBJ2-2; perhaps TRBD1 as D (5 bases). This CDR3 has 14 residues. Germline loops: CDR1 SEHNR, CDR2 FQNEAQ (reference sequence). The CDR3: CASSQTVLTGELFF. CDR3 nucleotides: TGCGCCAGCAGCCAGACAGTTCTCACCGGGGAGCTGTTTTTT.

This clonotype was found many times. The chain employs TRBV20-1 and TRBJ2-5, with D tentatively TRBD1 or TRBD2 (6 bases each). Germline loops: CDR1 DFQATT, CDR2 SNEGSKA (reference sequence). The CDR3 sequence is 12 residues long. Trimming removed 4 bases at V and 5 bases at J, with 11 bases between. The CDR3 protein is CSANGGLETQYF. In DNA, the CDR3 is TGCAGTGCTAACGGGGGCCTGGAGACCCAGTACTTC.

This clonotype has more than one count but fewer than ten. The V call is TRBV7-3, the J call TRBJ2-2; TRBD2 aligns across 8 bases. The CDR3 extends over 14 amino acids. Germline-derived CDR1 and CDR2 are SGHTA and FQGTGA. V trimming: 5 bases; J trimming: 5 bases; junction bases outside the gene matches: 4. The CDR3 reads CASSAGGGTGELFF. The CDR3 nucleotides read TGTGCCAGCAGCGCTGGCGGGGGGACCGGGGAGCTGTTTTTT.

Ten or more counts support this clonotype. The chain joins TRBV25-1 to TRBJ2-2; D unresolved. CDR1 and CDR2 (germline): MGHDK, SYGVNS. The CDR3 is 12 amino acids. Trimming removed 4 bases from V and 1 base from J, with 1 base in between. The CDR3 reads CASSGNTGELFF. CDR3 bases: TGTGCCAGCAGTGGGAACACCGGGGAGCTGTTTTTT.

In this sample, this clonotype turned up a few times. The J gene is TRBJ1-2, the V gene TRBV2, with a tentative D call TRBD1 (6 bases). Per the germline V gene, CDR1 is SNHLY and CDR2 is FYNNEI. CDR3 length: 16 amino acids. V was shortened by 2 bases and J by 3 bases, with 16 bases between the two germline ends. In DNA, the CDR3 is TGTGCCAGCAGTGAAAAGGGGGGGCAGGATTACTATGGCTACACCTTC. The encoded protein is CASSEKGGQDYYGYTF. The full variable domain, rest sourced from reference TRBV2 and TRBJ1-2, is EPEVTQTPSHQVTQMGQEVILRCVPISNHLYFYWYRQILGQKVEFLVSFYNNEISEKSEIFDDQFSVERPDGSNFTLKIRSTKLEDSAMYFCASSEKGGQDYYGYTFGSGTRLTVV.

This rearrangement joins TRBV12-3 or TRBV12-4 to TRBJ2-1; weak D call: TRBD1 (5 bases). The CDR3 has 11 residues. Trimming removed 6 bases from V and 7 bases from J, with 7 bases in between. CDR3 bases: TGTGCCAGCAGCAGGACAAATGAGCAGTTCTTC. It encodes CASSRTNEQFF.

The J gene is TRBJ1-1, the V gene TRBV25-1, with D unclear. The CDR3 is 14 amino acids. V gave up 3 bases and J gave up 3 bases, with 11 bases separating them. Germline-derived CDR1 and CDR2 are MGHDK and SYGVNS. The DNA for the CDR3 is TGTGCCAGCAGTGAGGAGACGATCGACACTGAAGCTTTCTTT. Protein: CASSEETIDTEAFF.

This chain links TRBV7-2 with TRBJ1-4; possible D gene TRBD1, 6 bases. This CDR3 contains 15 residues. From germline, CDR1 is SGHTA and CDR2 FQGNSA. Trimming cost V 0 bases and J 8 bases, with 13 bases left between them. The CDR3 DNA follows: TGTGCCAGCAGCTTAGCGGGCCGGAGGGGGGAAAAACTGTTTTTT. This translates into CASSLAGRRGEKLFF.

This clonotype was detected many times. The chain employs TRBV14 and TRBJ1-5, with a weak D call TRBD1 (6 bases). The V gene's germline CDR1 is SGHDN and CDR2 FVKESK. This CDR3 spans 13 amino acids. The ends were cut back, 2 bases at V and 6 bases at J, with 8 bases in the middle. The DNA of the CDR3 is TGTGCCAGCAGCCAAACAGGGCGTCAGCCCCAGCATTTT. The encoded protein is CASSQTGRQPQHF.

With regard to this clonotype: A read error may explain this, as a much larger clone is one base away. The chain's CDR3 is CASSALGTRGSGTGELFF. The CDR3 coding sequence is TGTGCCAGCAGCGCGCTCGGGACACGGGGATCGGGGACCGGGGAGCTGTTTTTT. The chain recombines TRBV7-7 with TRBJ2-2, with D perhaps matching TRBD1 (6 bases). The ends were cut back, 5 bases at V and 5 bases at J, with 24 bases in the middle. This CDR3 region has 18 residues. Germline CDR1 is SSHAT and CDR2 is FNYEAQ (reference sequence).